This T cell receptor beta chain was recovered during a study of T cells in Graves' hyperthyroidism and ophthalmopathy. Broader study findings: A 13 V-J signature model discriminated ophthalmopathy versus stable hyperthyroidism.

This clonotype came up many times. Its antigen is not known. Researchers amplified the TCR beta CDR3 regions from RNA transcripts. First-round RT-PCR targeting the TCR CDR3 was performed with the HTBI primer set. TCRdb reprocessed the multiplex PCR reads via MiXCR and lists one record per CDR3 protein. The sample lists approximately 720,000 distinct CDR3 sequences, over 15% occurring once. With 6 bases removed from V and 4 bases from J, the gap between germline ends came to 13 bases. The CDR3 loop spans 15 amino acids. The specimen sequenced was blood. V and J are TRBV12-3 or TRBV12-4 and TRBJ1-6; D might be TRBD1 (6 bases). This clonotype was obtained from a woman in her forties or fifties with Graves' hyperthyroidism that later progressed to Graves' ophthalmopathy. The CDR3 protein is CASRSQGLYNSPLHF. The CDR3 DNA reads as TGTGCCAGCAGGTCCCAGGGGTTGTATAATTCACCCCTCCACTTT.